This TCR beta chain was recovered during a study of T cell responses to AZD1222 COVID-19 vaccine. Using immunoSEQ multiplex PCR, the repertoire was profiled, and TCRdb retains in-frame clones only, with some absent. This sample has roughly 150,000 clones, with around nine tenths found just once. The CDR3 contains 13 residues. The germline V and J ends were trimmed by 2 bases and 0 bases, with 7 bases remaining between them. Per the germline V gene, CDR1 is SQVTM and CDR2 is ANQGSEA. The sequence derives from an adult who received the AZD1222 COVID-19 vaccine. The specimen comprised peripheral blood, sampled 28 days after the second AZD1222 dose. The gene calls are TRBV29-1 and TRBJ1-1; no definite D call. The CDR3 loop is CSVERAMNTEAFF. The CDR3 nucleotides read TGCAGCGTTGAACGAGCTATGAACACTGAAGCTTTCTTT.